These T cell receptor beta chains were read from a single sample in a study of cytomegalovirus exposure and HLA in healthy donors. Using immunoSEQ multiplex PCR, the repertoire was profiled, and TCRdb retains in-frame clones only, with some absent. The sample carries about 140,000 clones, roughly four fifths recorded once. The source material was PBMCs. Receptors were obtained from a woman aged 55-70 years in good health and CMV-seropositive. Both conserved end residues are part of each CDR3. Fields, in order: D gene, J gene, clone size, V gene, CDR3 protein, CDR3 DNA. A D gene is named only where the DNA matches it firmly. Only some rows state a clone size, as once, few, many or a class for expanded clones.

. TRBJ2-3 . TRBV4-2 CASSQDPSGDTQYF TGTGCCAGCAGCCAAGACCCGAGCGGGGATACGCAGTATTTT
. TRBJ1-5 . TRBV28 CASSLPGYSNQPQHF TGTGCCAGCAGTTTGCCAGGGTATAGCAATCAGCCCCAGCATTTT
. TRBJ2-7 . TRBV5-5 CASSPSWPWRASYEQYF TGTGCCAGCAGCCCATCGTGGCCTTGGCGGGCCTCCTACGAGCAGTACTTC
. TRBJ2-7 few TRBV2 CASSLQGYEQYF TGTGCCAGCAGCCTACAGGGATACGAGCAGTACTTC
. TRBJ2-4 . TRBV10-3 CAISGVEKNIQYF TGTGCCATCTCGGGAGTTGAAAAAAACATTCAGTACTTC
. TRBJ2-3 . TRBV4-1 CASSQDLPGVGADTQYF TGCGCCAGCAGCCAAGATCTTCCGGGAGTGGGGGCAGATACGCAGTATTTT
. TRBJ1-2 . TRBV5-1 CASRPGESRDYGYTF TGCGCCAGCAGGCCAGGGGAGTCTCGGGACTATGGCTACACCTTC
TRBD2 TRBJ2-1 . TRBV7-6 CASRKKGLVHDEQFF TGTGCCAGCAGGAAAAAGGGACTAGTGCACGATGAGCAGTTCTTC
TRBD2 TRBJ2-2 . TRBV7-7 CASSLEVVAGEGGELFF TGTGCTAGCAGCTTAGAAGTGGTAGCGGGAGAAGGCGGGGAGCTGTTTTTT
TRBD2 TRBJ2-5 . TRBV28 CASSSTSDFQETQYF TGTGCCAGCAGTTCAACTAGCGATTTCCAAGAGACCCAGTACTTC
TRBD2 TRBJ2-7 . TRBV28 CASTKREGSYEQYF TGTGCCAGCACCAAGCGGGAGGGGTCCTACGAGCAGTACTTC
. TRBJ2-3 . TRBV6-1 CASSEIVTDTQYF TGTGCCAGCAGTGAGATAGTCACAGATACGCAGTATTTT
TRBD2 TRBJ2-5 . TRBV5-1 CASSWGGSAQTQYF TGCGCCAGCAGCTGGGGCGGGAGCGCGCAGACCCAGTACTTC
. TRBJ2-5 . TRBV5-1 CASSLGQQETQYF TGCGCCAGCAGCTTGGGACAGCAAGAGACCCAGTACTTC
. TRBJ1-1 . TRBV2 CASSESYSLTEAFF TGCGCCAGCAGTGAATCATACAGCCTCACTGAAGCTTTCTTT
TRBD1 TRBJ1-2 . TRBV7-2 CASSSGTGAANYGYTF TGTGCCAGCAGCTCCGGGACAGGGGCAGCTAACTATGGCTACACCTTC
. TRBJ1-1 . TRBV19 CASNRGGVEAFF TGTGCCAGTAATCGGGGTGGGGTAGAAGCTTTCTTT
. TRBJ2-7 . TRBV6-6 CASSYTDRRSSYEQYF TGTGCCAGCAGTTACACCGACCGGAGGAGCTCCTACGAGCAGTACTTC
TRBD2 TRBJ2-1 . TRBV7-7 CASSSGTSGYNEQFF TGTGCTAGCAGCTCCGGGACTAGCGGATACAATGAGCAGTTCTTC
. TRBJ2-7 . TRBV29-1 CSGHTSRVLGEQYF TGCAGCGGCCATACCTCCAGGGTTCTGGGGGAGCAGTACTTC
. TRBJ2-5 once TRBV5-1 CASSLSKQETQYF TGCGCCAGCAGCTTATCCAAACAAGAGACCCAGTACTTC
. TRBJ2-4 few TRBV7-9 CASSSDSLRNIQYF TGTGCCAGCAGCTCGGACAGTCTTAGGAACATTCAGTACTTC
TRBD2 TRBJ2-2 . TRBV10-3 CAMPLAGATGELFF TGTGCCATGCCTCTAGCGGGAGCCACCGGGGAGCTGTTTTTT
TRBD2 TRBJ2-1 . TRBV7-2 CASSLGSGRENEQFF TGTGCCAGCAGCTTAGGTAGCGGGAGGGAAAATGAGCAGTTCTTC
TRBD1 TRBJ2-3 . TRBV10-3 CALGTGGLTDTQYF TGTGCCCTAGGGACAGGGGGTCTCACAGATACGCAGTATTTT
TRBD2 TRBJ2-7 . TRBV4-2 CASSQPSGGRGEQYF TGTGCCAGCAGCCAACCATCGGGCGGGAGGGGAGAGCAGTACTTC
. TRBJ2-1 once TRBV18 CASSPRGVAANNEQFF TGTGCCAGCTCACCACGAGGGGTAGCGGCCAACAATGAGCAGTTCTTC
TRBD1 TRBJ1-5 . TRBV6-5 CASSSDRAQPQHF TGTGCCAGCAGTTCGGACAGGGCACAGCCCCAGCATTTT
. TRBJ2-5 . TRBV19 CASSMGVETQYF TGTGCCAGTAGTATGGGCGTTGAGACCCAGTACTTC
. TRBJ1-2 . TRBV6-5 CASRDGQGSGYGYTF TGTGCCAGCAGAGACGGGCAGGGGAGCGGCTATGGCTACACCTTC
. TRBJ2-7 . TRBV7-8 CASSLAGQGPYEQYF TGTGCCAGCAGCTTAGCTGGGCAGGGGCCCTACGAGCAGTACTTC
. TRBJ2-1 few TRBV7-6 CASSLAGGDNEQFF TGTGCCAGCAGCTTAGCGGGAGGCGACAATGAGCAGTTCTTC
TRBD2 TRBJ2-1 . TRBV28 CASSLLAGGQRGEQFF TGTGCCAGCAGTTTACTAGCGGGAGGCCAAAGGGGGGAGCAGTTCTTC
TRBD1 TRBJ2-5 . TRBV4-1 CASSRPGQEEPQYF TGCGCCAGCAGCCGACCGGGACAGGAAGAGCCCCAGTACTTC
TRBD2 TRBJ2-3 once TRBV7-3 CASSLRGTKDTQYF TGTGCCAGCAGCTTAAGGGGGACTAAGGATACGCAGTATTTT